This is a list of T cell receptor beta chains from one sample in a study of cytomegalovirus exposure and HLA in healthy donors. Here immunoSEQ multiplex PCR was the method, and the copy in TCRdb shows in-frame clones only, minus some. The repertoire holds approximately 170,000 clones, with around 76% as singletons. The material sequenced was PBMCs. These TCRs come from a middle-aged man in good health and CMV-seronegative. The CDR3 runs from the conserved cysteine through the conserved F or W.

CDR3 protein: CASSGPSGNNEQFF
CDR3 length: 14
V gene: TRBV6-1
J gene: TRBJ2-1

CDR3 protein: CASRLPINTGELFF
CDR3 length: 14
V gene: TRBV6-5
J gene: TRBJ2-2

CDR3 protein: CASSQQENTEAFF
CDR3 length: 13
V gene: TRBV7-9
J gene: TRBJ1-1

CDR3 protein: CASSFSSGRADTQYF
CDR3 length: 15
V gene: TRBV9
J gene: TRBJ2-3

CDR3 protein: CASSGAGTQYF
CDR3 length: 11
V gene: TRBV2
J gene: TRBJ2-3

CDR3 protein: CASSRDSGGYGYTF
CDR3 length: 14
V gene: TRBV6-5
J gene: TRBJ1-2

CDR3 protein: CASSLWGVGGTDTQYF
CDR3 length: 16
V gene: TRBV27
J gene: TRBJ2-3

CDR3 protein: CASSSGHNNEQFF
CDR3 length: 13
V gene: TRBV11-3
J gene: TRBJ2-1

CDR3 protein: CASSSPEGGLAGPNTGELFF
CDR3 length: 20
V gene: TRBV11-3
J gene: TRBJ2-2

CDR3 protein: CASSQGQGQVSYEQYF
CDR3 length: 16
V gene: TRBV4-1
J gene: .

CDR3 protein: CASTSSPGELFF
CDR3 length: 12
V gene: TRBV27
J gene: TRBJ2-2

CDR3 protein: CASTPLAGVETQYF
CDR3 length: 14
V gene: TRBV2
J gene: TRBJ2-5